These 28 T cell receptor beta chains came from one sample sequenced in a study of blood T cells in healthy people across ages. A J-beta primer mix and a sample-barcoded 5' primer were used in a second PCR of roughly 6 to 11 cycles. Via MiXCR, TCRdb re-called the 5' RACE reads, giving one row per CDR3 protein. Of a few hundred thousand distinct CDR3 sequences detected, about 49% appear once; the ten largest clones hold under 60%. The sample comprised blood. The receptors originated from a man in his sixties in good health.

The genes are TRBV11-2 and TRBJ1-5; D is uncertain. The CDR3 length is 13 residues. Trimming removed 5 bases from V and 7 bases from J, with 12 bases in between. Per the germline V gene, CDR1 is SGHAT and CDR2 is FQNNGV. The DNA for the CDR3 is TGTGCCAGCAGCCGAGAAGTCTTCCAGCCCCAGCATTTT. Protein: CASSREVFQPQHF.

This sequence joins TRBV4-1 and TRBJ2-4; TRBD2 matches 10 bases. The germline V gene encodes CDR1 MGHRA and CDR2 YSYEKL. The J segment lost 9 bases and the V segment lost 0 bases, leaving 11 bases of the junction unmatched. The CDR3 runs to 17 residues. This chain's CDR3 is CASSQDVASGSWVIQYF. CDR3 in DNA: TGCGCCAGCAGCCAAGATGTGGCTAGCGGGAGCTGGGTCATTCAGTACTTC.

The chain links TRBV5-4 to TRBJ2-5, with TRBD2 identical over 8 bases. The CDR3 contains 15 residues. The germline V gene has CDR1 SGHNT and CDR2 YYREEE (reference sequence). The J segment lost 5 bases and the V segment lost 4 bases, leaving 10 bases of the junction unmatched. The chain's CDR3 is CASSRGGLDSETQYF. The CDR3 nucleotides are TGTGCCAGCAGCCGGGGGGGACTAGATTCGGAGACCCAGTACTTC.

This clonotype was picked up a small number of times. This chain's CDR3 is CASSLGGVLTDTQYF. The DNA of the CDR3 is TGTGCCAGCAGCTTAGGAGGGGTACTGACAGATACGCAGTATTTT. The chain links TRBV7-2 to TRBJ2-3; TRBD1 or TRBD2 may be the D gene (5 bases each). CDR1 is SGHTA, CDR2 FQGNSA, per germline. The CDR3 is made up of 15 amino acids. V shed 1 base and J shed 3 bases, with 11 bases lying between them.

As concerns this clonotype: One end of the junction does not line up with germline, which may come from a read error. The chain joins TRBV2 to TRBJ1-6; no reliable D call. CDR3 length: 16 residues. Germline V gene data show CDR1 as SNHLY and CDR2 as FYNNEI. The CDR3 bases are TGTGCCAGCGGTGAGGCGCAAGGGTACGGGAATTCACCCCCCCACTTT. It specifies CASGEAQGYGNSPPHF.

The rearrangement uses TRBV30 and TRBJ2-5; TRBD2 is a possible D gene (7 bases). Trimming removed 0 bases from V and 3 bases from J, with 14 bases in between. The germline gives CDR1 GTSNPN, CDR2 SVGIG (reference sequence). This CDR3 has 15 residues. The CDR3 here is CAWSVGGGLEETQYF. The CDR3 DNA follows: TGTGCCTGGAGTGTAGGCGGGGGCCTTGAAGAGACCCAGTACTTC.

The genes are TRBV28 and TRBJ2-6; no clear D gene. The CDR3 has 15 residues. Germline values: CDR1 MDHEN, CDR2 SYDVKM. Trimming cost V 6 bases and J 2 bases, with 11 bases left between them. The CDR3 DNA follows: TGTGCCAGCAGGGTCTCGGGCCCTGGGGCCAACGTCCTGACTTTC. Translated, it gives CASRVSGPGANVLTF.

The chain is built from TRBV6-1 and TRBJ2-5; D is unclear. Trimming pared 8 bases from V and 2 bases from J, leaving 15 bases between. The CDR3 totals 14 residues. Germline CDR1 reads MNHNS; CDR2 reads SASEGT. CDR3 sequence: CASGVPKIQETQYF. CDR3 nucleotide sequence: TGTGCCAGCGGTGTTCCCAAGATACAAGAGACCCAGTACTTC.

This clonotype was recorded only once. The chain combines TRBV4-3 with TRBJ2-5; D unclear. The length of the CDR3 is 14 residues. The V and J ends lost 0 bases and 2 bases respectively, with 7 bases between them. The V gene's germline CDR1 is LGHNA and CDR2 YSLEER. CDR3 in DNA: TGCGCCAGCAGCCAAGATTGGCGGCAAGAGACCCAGTACTTC. This sequence encodes CASSQDWRQETQYF.

This clonotype was recorded a few times. The rearrangement joins TRBV10-3 to TRBJ1-1; possibly TRBD1 for D (5 bases). CDR3 length: 15 amino acids. Germline CDR1 and CDR2: ENHRY and SYGVKD. V was shortened by 3 bases and J by 6 bases, with 17 bases between the two germline ends. CDR3 sequence reads: CAISDGPGRNPEAFF. DNA of the CDR3: TGTGCCATCAGTGACGGGCCAGGGAGGAATCCTGAAGCTTTCTTT.

V gene TRBV3-1 combines with J gene TRBJ2-1; 8 positions match TRBD2. The CDR3 is 15 residues long. Germline CDR1 and CDR2: LGHDT and YNNKEL (reference sequence). The trim removed 4 bases at V and 13 bases at J, leaving 15 bases unmatched. The CDR3 loop reads CASSPARTSRETQFF. The DNA for the CDR3 is TGTGCCAGCAGCCCCGCCCGGACTAGCCGAGAGACCCAGTTCTTC.

This clonotype was seen a single time. At one of its ends the junction is not consistent with the germline gene, which may arise from a read error. The V call is TRBV10-3, the J call TRBJ1-1; 7 bases line up with TRBD1. The CDR3 totals 14 residues. From germline, CDR1 is ENHRY and CDR2 SYGVKD. The CDR3 DNA sequence: TGTGCCACCTGGACAGGCATCATGAACGCTGAAGCTTTCTTT. Translated, it gives CATWTGIMNAEAFF.

This clonotype was detected only a few times. This rearrangement joins TRBV4-2 to TRBJ2-7; 9 nucleotides agree with TRBD1. Germline loops: CDR1 LGHNA, CDR2 YNFKEQ. The CDR3 covers 14 residues. The ends lost 4 bases at V and 6 bases at J; junction bases unmatched: 7. The CDR3 loop is CASSPRTGAGEQYF. Written as DNA, the CDR3 is TGTGCCAGCAGCCCCCGGACAGGGGCGGGCGAGCAGTACTTC.

As for this clonotype: A single base separates this from a much larger clone, so it may be a read error. V usage is TRBV27 and J usage is TRBJ2-3; D is unclear. V lost 6 bases, J lost 4 bases, and 20 bases lay in between. This CDR3 is 16 amino acids long. Germline CDR1 reads MNHEY; CDR2 reads SMNVEV (reference sequence). The DNA of the CDR3 is TGTGCCAGCAGCGTGAAGGCCCGCCCGGCGGCAGATACGCAGTATTTT. Protein: CASSVKARPAADTQYF.

The chain recombines TRBV6-5 with TRBJ2-3, with TRBD2 as a possible D gene (6 bases). There are 18 residues in the CDR3. The germline gives CDR1 MNHEY, CDR2 SVGAGI. Trimming removed 0 bases at V and 0 bases at J, with 16 bases between. CDR3 residues: CASSYSAVRESSTDTQYF. The DNA for the CDR3 is TGTGCCAGCAGTTACTCAGCGGTACGGGAGTCTAGCACAGATACGCAGTATTTT.

This clonotype was seen a handful of times. The chain has TRBV12-5 and TRBJ2-5, with a possible D match to TRBD1 (6 bases). With 4 bases removed from V and 7 bases from J, the gap between germline ends came to 16 bases. The CDR3 sequence is 14 residues long. CDR1 and CDR2 (germline): LGHNT, FRNRAP. CDR3 region: CASGSRQEKWTQYF. The CDR3 DNA reads as TGTGCTAGTGGTTCCCGACAGGAGAAGTGGACCCAGTACTTC.

The chain links TRBV20-1 to TRBJ2-3; TRBD1 or TRBD2 may be the D gene (6 bases each). The CDR3 sequence is 14 residues long. The germline CDR1 and CDR2 sequences are DFQATT and SNEGSKA (reference sequence). The V end was cut by 5 bases, the J end by 2 bases, with 14 bases between. The DNA of the CDR3 is TGCAGTGCTGTAATTCGGGGGCTCACAGATACGCAGTATTTT. This gives the protein CSAVIRGLTDTQYF.

The sample holds a few counts of this clonotype. The rearrangement uses TRBV27 and TRBJ2-7; 7 nucleotides align to TRBD1. CDR1 is MNHEY, CDR2 SMNVEV, per germline (reference sequence). CDR3 size: 14 residues. With 5 bases clipped from V and 0 bases from J, the junction kept 4 bases outside the gene matches. CDR3 in amino acids: CASSTRQGSYEQYF. CDR3 in DNA: TGTGCCAGCAGTACCCGACAGGGCTCCTACGAGCAGTACTTC.

The chain employs TRBV6-2 or TRBV6-3 and TRBJ2-7; D possibly corresponds to TRBD2 (6 bases). CDR3 size: 14 residues. The germline CDR1 and CDR2 sequences are MNHEY and SVGEGT. Trimming left V 5 bases short and J 3 bases short, with 14 bases between. CDR3 protein: CASSRDSFGYEQYF. The CDR3 coding sequence is TGTGCCAGCAGTCGGGACTCCTTCGGCTACGAGCAGTACTTC.

J is TRBJ2-4 and V is TRBV5-5; D is undetermined. Matching the DNA end better, TRBJ2-7 makes the J call doubtful. CDR1 and CDR2 from the germline V gene are SGHKS and YYEKEE (reference sequence). This CDR3 spans 11 amino acids. The CDR3: CASSLINEQYF. In nucleotides, the CDR3 is TGTGCCAGCAGCTTGATTAACGAGCAGTACTTC.

The chain is built from TRBV29-1 and TRBJ2-1; 9 bases line up with TRBD2. Germline V lookup: CDR1 SQVTM, CDR2 ANQGSEA. V dropped 7 bases and J dropped 6; count of bases not matched to a gene: 13. This CDR3 has 15 residues. In DNA, the CDR3 is TGCAGCGCCGGGGGCGGGGGGGCATTTAGCAATGAGCAGTTCTTC. Amino acids: CSAGGGGAFSNEQFF.

The chain combines TRBV2 with TRBJ2-4, with D tentatively TRBD1 (6 bases). The J call may not be correct, given that the DNA end is closer to TRBJ2-7. The germline gives CDR1 SNHLY, CDR2 FYNNEI. CDR3 size: 13 residues. Here the CDR3 reads CASLRTAAYEQYF. The CDR3 DNA reads as TGTGCCAGCCTGCGGACAGCCGCCTACGAGCAGTACTTC.

Worth noting for this clonotype: Since a much larger clone is just one base distant, this may be a read error. The V gene is TRBV5-1, the J gene TRBJ2-3; TRBD2 is a possible D gene (5 bases). The germline V gene encodes CDR1 SGHRS and CDR2 YFSETQ. Between the trimmed V and J ends, which lost 4 bases and 4 bases, there was a span of 13 bases. The CDR3 runs to 14 residues. CDR3: CASSVGDDADTQYF. The CDR3 DNA is TGCGCCAGCAGCGTGGGAGATGACGCAGATACGCAGTATTTT.

V is TRBV12-3 or TRBV12-4 and J is TRBJ2-5; 7 nucleotides agree with TRBD2. Germline trimming cut 5 bases from V and 11 bases from J; bases unmatched to any gene: 14. The CDR3 has 14 residues. CDR3 sequence: CASSRLALSRQQYF. CDR3 nucleotide sequence: TGTGCCAGCAGTCGACTAGCCCTTTCCCGTCAGCAGTACTTC.

This clonotype has ten or more counts. The V and J genes are TRBV6-2 or TRBV6-3 and TRBJ2-1; D possibly matches TRBD1 or TRBD2 (5 bases each). The length of the CDR3 is 15 residues. The V gene's germline CDR1 is MNHEY and CDR2 SVGEGT. Trimming stripped 6 bases from V and 0 bases from J, with 12 bases between. This chain's CDR3 is CASRTAATSYNEQFF. DNA of the CDR3: TGTGCCAGCAGGACAGCGGCCACCTCCTACAATGAGCAGTTCTTC.

CDR3 loop: CSAEGQLEYGYTF. The DNA of the CDR3 is TGCAGTGCCGAGGGACAGCTTGAATATGGCTACACCTTC. The chain uses TRBV20-1 and TRBJ1-2; 7 bases match TRBD1. Looked up from germline, CDR1 is DFQATT and CDR2 is SNEGSKA (reference sequence). Trimming removed 6 bases from V and 5 bases from J; junction bases left unmatched: 9. There are 13 residues in the CDR3.

This chain uses TRBV7-9 with TRBJ1-6, with TRBD1 identical over 7 bases. The length of the CDR3 is 14 residues. V dropped 5 bases and J dropped 8; count of bases not matched to a gene: 6. CDR1 is SEHNR and CDR2 is FQNEAQ in the germline V gene (reference sequence). This CDR3 reads CASSGRGGDSPLHF. The DNA for the CDR3 is TGTGCCAGCAGCGGTAGAGGGGGCGATTCACCCCTCCACTTT.

This clonotype was seen many times. The chain joins TRBV12-3 or TRBV12-4 to TRBJ2-1, with D perhaps TRBD2 (6 bases). The CDR3 is 15 residues long. Trimming took off 7 bases at V and 8 bases at J, with 21 bases between the two ends. The CDR3 sequence is CASTLGGAPGDEQFF. DNA for the CDR3: TGTGCCAGCACCTTAGGAGGAGCCCCGGGGGATGAGCAGTTCTTC.